The next 20 T cell receptor beta chains were all read from a single sample in a study of blood T cell repertoires in COVID-19. This table comes from immunoSEQ multiplex PCR, and its TCRdb copy is limited to in-frame clones, with some not included. The sample consists of about 80,000 clones, around nine tenths of them appearing once. The specimen sequenced was peripheral blood. The receptors shown here come from a woman aged 80 or older with active or convalescent COVID-19.

This clone occurred a few times. The chain employs TRBV19 and TRBJ1-6, with 10 bases identical to TRBD1. The germline gives CDR1 LNHDA, CDR2 SQIVND (reference sequence). V lost 4 bases to trimming and J lost 7 bases; unmatched junction nucleotides: 4. The CDR3 length is 15 residues. This CDR3 is CASSRQGALNSPLHF. The DNA of the CDR3 is TGTGCCAGTAGTAGACAGGGGGCGTTGAATTCACCCCTCCACTTT.

V usage is TRBV28 and J usage is TRBJ2-7; tentatively, D is TRBD1 (5 bases). The germline V gene has CDR1 MDHEN and CDR2 SYDVKM. CDR3 length: 15 residues. The V end was cut by 6 bases, the J end by 7 bases, with 22 bases between. CDR3 in amino acids: CASRSLGNGAREQYF. The CDR3 nucleotides read TGTGCCAGCAGGTCGTTGGGGAATGGGGCGCGGGAGCAGTACTTC.

V is TRBV19 and J is TRBJ1-4; weak D call: TRBD1 (5 bases). The V and J ends lost 4 bases and 2 bases respectively, with 14 bases between them. CDR1 and CDR2 from the germline V gene are LNHDA and SQIVND (reference sequence). This CDR3 has 16 residues. The CDR3 is CASSRQGIPTNEKLFF. The CDR3 region has the DNA TGTGCCAGTAGTAGGCAGGGTATACCGACTAATGAAAAACTGTTTTTT.

On this clone: This sample also contains other DNA sequences that code for the same CDR3. V is TRBV28 and J is TRBJ2-1; 13 nucleotides agree with TRBD2. V shed 6 bases and J 7 bases; nucleotides not matched to a gene: 6. Germline V gives CDR1 MDHEN, CDR2 SYDVKM. The CDR3 length is 15 residues. CDR3 amino acids: CASSLTSGRYNEQFF. The DNA of the CDR3 is TGTGCCAGCAGCCTGACTAGCGGGAGGTATAATGAGCAGTTCTTC.

This clone has only one observation. This chain connects TRBV7-9 to TRBJ2-7; unclear D gene. The CDR3 length is 13 residues. V was cut by 8 bases and J by 2 bases, with 13 bases left in between. The V gene's germline CDR1 is SEHNR and CDR2 FQNEAQ (reference sequence). DNA of the CDR3: TGTGCCAGCGGTTACGGCGGTGCCTACGAGCAGTACTTC. As protein: CASGYGGAYEQYF.

The rearrangement joins TRBV9 to TRBJ2-3; the D gene is possibly TRBD2 (5 bases). V was pared by 0 bases and J by 4 bases, with 21 bases between. Germline V gives CDR1 SGDLS, CDR2 YYNGEE. The CDR3 has 18 amino acids. CDR3 amino acids: CASSVGYEGTRRADTQYF. The CDR3 DNA reads TGTGCCAGCAGCGTAGGGTATGAGGGTACTAGAAGGGCAGATACGCAGTATTTT.

The chain uses TRBV9 and TRBJ1-5, with 9 bases identical to TRBD1. The CDR3 extends over 16 amino acids. V was clipped by 3 bases and J by 6 bases; unmatched bases: 10. Germline lookup yields CDR1 SGDLS and CDR2 YYNGEE. The CDR3 protein is CASSASPTGGGQPQHF. The CDR3 DNA reads as TGTGCCAGCAGCGCGAGCCCCACAGGGGGCGGTCAGCCCCAGCATTTT.

CDR3 DNA sequence: TGTGCCAGCAGTTACAGATCACAGGTGAACACTGAAGCTTTCTTT. Residues: CASSYRSQVNTEAFF. V gene TRBV6-5 combines with J gene TRBJ1-1; a weak D match, TRBD1 (5 bases). The CDR3 has 15 residues. Trimming pared 2 bases from V and 0 bases from J, leaving 10 bases between. CDR1 and CDR2 (germline): MNHEY, SVGAGI.

The chain recombines TRBV2 with TRBJ2-7, with TRBD2 identical over 9 bases. Unmatched junction bases numbered 4, after V lost 11 bases and J lost 2 bases. Per the germline V gene, CDR1 is SNHLY and CDR2 is FYNNEI. This CDR3 has 12 amino acids. CDR3 sequence reads: CAGRGGAYEQYF. CDR3 nucleotide sequence: TGTGCCGGGCGGGGGGGCGCCTACGAGCAGTACTTC.

This clone qualifies as medium-sized (0.01 to 0.1%). The rearrangement joins TRBV19 to TRBJ1-5; 7 bases agree with TRBD1. Germline loops: CDR1 LNHDA, CDR2 SQIVND (reference sequence). CDR3 length equals 16 residues. V lost 5 bases, J lost 7 bases, and 14 bases stayed unmatched. This CDR3 is CASSYLQGLRIQPQHF. CDR3 DNA sequence: TGTGCCAGTAGTTACCTACAGGGGTTGAGGATACAGCCCCAGCATTTT. The whole variable domain, remainder taken from reference TRBV19 and TRBJ1-5, is DGGITQSPKYLFRKEGQNVTLSCEQNLNHDAMYWYRQDPGQGLRLIYYSQIVNDFQKGDIAEGYSVSREKKESFPLTVTSAQKNPTAFYLCASSYLQGLRIQPQHFGDGTRLSIL.

The chain recombines TRBV28 with TRBJ2-3, with D possibly being TRBD2 (7 bases). CDR3 length equals 14 residues. The germline V gene has CDR1 MDHEN and CDR2 SYDVKM. V lost 7 bases and J 2 bases, leaving 13 bases between the germline ends. CDR3 nucleotides: TGTGCCAGCACTCTAGGGGGGGCCACAGATACGCAGTATTTT. It encodes CASTLGGATDTQYF.

This clone was counted a single time. This chain's CDR3 is CASSSQPLAAQYF. The CDR3 nucleotides are TGTGCCAGCAGCTCGCAACCCTTAGCAGCCCAGTACTTC. V gene TRBV11-2 combines with J gene TRBJ2-5; no clear D. CDR3 size: 13 residues. V was pared by 4 bases and J by 9 bases, with 15 bases between. CDR1 SGHAT and CDR2 FQNNGV come from the germline V gene.

This clone was seen a single time. The rearrangement uses TRBV15 and TRBJ1-2; D gene uncertain. This CDR3 has 14 residues. Looked up from germline, CDR1 is LNHNV and CDR2 is YYDKDF (reference sequence). V was clipped by 1 base and J by 3 bases, with 9 bases between them. The CDR3 loop is CATSRGNSDYGYTF. The CDR3 coding sequence is TGTGCCACCAGCAGAGGTAACTCCGACTATGGCTACACCTTC. Supplemented by reference TRBV15 and TRBJ1-2, the full variable domain reads DAMVIQNPRYQVTQFGKPVTLSCSQTLNHNVMYWYQQKSSQAPKLLFHYYDKDFNNEADTPDNFQSRRPNTSFCFLDIRSPGLGDTAMYLCATSRGNSDYGYTFGSGTRLTVV.

The CDR3 DNA reads TGTGCCAGTAGCTGGGGAGGGGTTGCAGATACGCAGTATTTT. Translated: CASSWGGVADTQYF. The chain carries TRBV19 and TRBJ2-3; 7 nucleotides align to TRBD2. Looked up from germline, CDR1 is LNHDA and CDR2 is SQIVND (reference sequence). The CDR3 length is 14 residues. Trimming at V came to 6 bases and at J to 4 bases, leaving 7 bases not matched to a gene.

This clone was seen more than once but under ten times. The chain combines TRBV19 with TRBJ1-5; 9 positions match TRBD1. Germline trimming cut 4 bases from V and 0 bases from J; bases unmatched to any gene: 7. CDR1 and CDR2 from the germline V gene are LNHDA and SQIVND (reference sequence). This CDR3 has 17 amino acids. CDR3 region: CASSTGTGLNSNQPQHF. DNA for the CDR3: TGTGCCAGTAGTACGGGGACAGGGCTCAATAGCAATCAGCCCCAGCATTTT.

The chain combines TRBV9 with TRBJ2-5; 10 positions match TRBD2. Unmatched junction bases numbered 6, after V lost 2 bases and J lost 5 bases. In germline, CDR1 is SGDLS, CDR2 YYNGEE. The CDR3 has 15 amino acids. The CDR3 coding sequence is TGTGCCAGCAGCGTCAGTAGCGGGGGGCGCGAGACCCAGTACTTC. This gives the protein CASSVSSGGRETQYF.

The chain employs TRBV10-3 and TRBJ1-3; no clear D gene. This CDR3 comprises 14 residues. Germline V gene lookup returns CDR1 ENHRY and CDR2 SYGVKD. V was trimmed by 3 bases and J by 0 bases, leaving 6 bases between them. The CDR3, as DNA: TGTGCCATCAGTGATGTTCTCTCTGGAAACACCATATATTTT. Residues: CAISDVLSGNTIYF.

The chain is built from TRBV9 and TRBJ1-2; 7 bases fit TRBD1. V was clipped by 4 bases and J by 7 bases; unmatched bases: 16. CDR1 SGDLS and CDR2 YYNGEE come from the germline V gene. CDR3 length: 16 amino acids. CDR3 in DNA: TGTGCCAGCAGCAACCTTCTAAACAGGGGAATAGGTGGCTACACCTTC. Amino acids: CASSNLLNRGIGGYTF.

The chain recombines TRBV28 with TRBJ2-1, with a weak D call TRBD2 (5 bases). CDR3 size: 16 residues. V was clipped by 4 bases and J by 7 bases, with 20 bases between them. Germline V gene lookup returns CDR1 MDHEN and CDR2 SYDVKM. CDR3 sequence reads: CASSSTIYTAGNEQFF. CDR3 DNA sequence: TGTGCCAGCAGTTCGACTATCTATACTGCTGGTAATGAGCAGTTCTTC.

This clone was seen once. The chain employs TRBV3-1 (or the pseudogene TRBV3-2) and TRBJ1-4, with 9 bases matching TRBD1. This CDR3 region has 20 residues. In germline, CDR1 is LGHDT, CDR2 YNNKEL (reference sequence). The V segment lost 0 bases and the J segment 2 bases; nucleotides outside the gene matches: 13. CDR3 bases: TGTGCCAGCAGCCAAGATAAAGAGGGACAGGGAGGTAGGACTAATGAAAAACTGTTTTTT. This sequence encodes CASSQDKEGQGGRTNEKLFF.